The entry that follows covers one TCR beta chain sequence. The data were taken from a study of blood T cell repertoires in COVID-19. Authors' methods: Estimates of nucleated cell counts were drawn from the amplification of reference gene primers. Using immunoSEQ multiplex PCR, the repertoire was profiled, and TCRdb retains in-frame clones only, with some absent. V and J calls and clone size follow that table, whereas D and trimming were derived from the DNA. The sample comprises tens of thousands of clones, more than 70% of which are singletons, and 22% rests with the top ten. Deletions cut 3 bases from V and 5 bases from J, with 3 bases between. Germline CDR1 reads LGHDT; CDR2 reads YNNKEL (reference sequence). The CDR3 runs 11 residues.

This receptor was identified in an elderly woman in a cohort sampled during active or convalescent COVID-19. V usage is TRBV3-1 (or the pseudogene TRBV3-2) and J usage is TRBJ2-3; D uncertain. What was sequenced was peripheral blood. DNA of the CDR3: TGTGCCAGCAGCCAGAGAGATACGCAGTATTTT. Residues: CASSQRDTQYF.